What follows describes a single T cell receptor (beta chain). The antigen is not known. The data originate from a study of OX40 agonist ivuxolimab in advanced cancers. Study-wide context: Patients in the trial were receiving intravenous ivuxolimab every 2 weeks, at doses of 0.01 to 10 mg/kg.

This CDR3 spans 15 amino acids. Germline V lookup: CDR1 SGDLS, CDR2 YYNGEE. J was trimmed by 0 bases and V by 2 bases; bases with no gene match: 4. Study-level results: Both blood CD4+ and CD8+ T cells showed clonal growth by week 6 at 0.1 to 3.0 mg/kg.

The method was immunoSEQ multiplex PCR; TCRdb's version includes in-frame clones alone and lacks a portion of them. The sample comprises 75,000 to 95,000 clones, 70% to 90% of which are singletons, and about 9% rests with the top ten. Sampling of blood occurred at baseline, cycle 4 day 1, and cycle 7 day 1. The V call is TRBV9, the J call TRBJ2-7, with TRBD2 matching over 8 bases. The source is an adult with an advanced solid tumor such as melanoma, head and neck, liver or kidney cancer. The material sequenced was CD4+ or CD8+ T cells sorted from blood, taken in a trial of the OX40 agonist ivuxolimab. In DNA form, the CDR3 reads TGTGCCAGCAGCGTCGCTAGCGGGCTCTCCTACGAGCAGTACTTC. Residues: CASSVASGLSYEQYF.